The rows below give T cell receptor beta chains drawn from one sample of a study of blood T cell repertoires in COVID-19. The repertoire was sequenced with immunoSEQ multiplex PCR; TCRdb's copy has only in-frame clones and lacks some. The table has some 100,000 clones, over 80% seen once. The sequenced sample consisted of peripheral blood. These receptor sequences come from a human donor in a cohort sampled during active COVID-19. The conserved cysteine and the conserved F or W are not part of the CDR3 here.

v_gene | CDR3aa
TRBV7-9 | ASSQRGGVGTEAF
TRBV28 | ASSHGLAGYEQY
TRBV27 | ASSPRVLNTEAF
TRBV3-1/TRBV3-2 | ASSQLAVTEAF
TRBV5-1 | ASRGSGNTEAF
TRBV18 | ASSPAGHNEQF
TRBV20-1 | SARDLPGYT
TRBV5-1 | ASSLAGVGVYGYT
TRBV25-1 | ASRGPEQY
TRBV7-2 | ARPSFTGNTIY
TRBV19 | ASSIGTAGLLSPLH
TRBV18 | ASSPATGHGGELF
TRBV5-1 | ASSPLTGSNQPQH
TRBV20-1 | SASPGGREGITYEQY
TRBV2 | ASSGGLAGTGTDTQY
TRBV5-1 | ASSLSPGTGGDEQY
TRBV5-1 | ASSFGTGGYEQY
TRBV12-3/TRBV12-4 | ASSLGAYGYT
TRBV5-1 | ASSLQGGTGELF
TRBV7-2 | ASSASGTGFYEQY
TRBV18 | ASLPLAGAGGEQY
TRBV6-5 | ASSRGNLGKETQY
TRBV11-2 | ASSFGQGRQSTQY
TRBV15 | ATSRDRTAWDGYT
TRBV27 | ASTPLRGGYGYT
TRBV29-1 | SVEDRRRVSGNTIY
TRBV30 | AWSALLLEAF
TRBV19 | ASSHRVFDMNTEAF
TRBV7-9 | ASSSRVPTGTEAF
TRBV29-1 | SVHRVFTEAF
TRBV6-2/TRBV6-3 | ASSFKGTWEKLF